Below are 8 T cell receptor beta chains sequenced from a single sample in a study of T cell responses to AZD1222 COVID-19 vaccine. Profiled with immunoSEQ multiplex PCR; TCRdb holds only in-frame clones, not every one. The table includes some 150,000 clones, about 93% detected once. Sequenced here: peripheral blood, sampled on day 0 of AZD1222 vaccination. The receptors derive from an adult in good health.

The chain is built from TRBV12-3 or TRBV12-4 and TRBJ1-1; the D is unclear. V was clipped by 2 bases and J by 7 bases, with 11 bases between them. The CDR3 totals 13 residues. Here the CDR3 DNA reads TGTGCCAGCAGTTTATCAGGTGAAGTTGAAGCTTTCTTT. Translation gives CASSLSGEVEAFF.

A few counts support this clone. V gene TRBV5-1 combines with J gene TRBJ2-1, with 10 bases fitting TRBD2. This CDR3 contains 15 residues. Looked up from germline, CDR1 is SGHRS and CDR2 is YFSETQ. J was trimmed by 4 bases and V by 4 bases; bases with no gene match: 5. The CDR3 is CASSKTSGSYNEQFF. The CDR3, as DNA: TGCGCCAGCAGCAAGACTAGCGGGTCTTACAATGAGCAGTTCTTC.

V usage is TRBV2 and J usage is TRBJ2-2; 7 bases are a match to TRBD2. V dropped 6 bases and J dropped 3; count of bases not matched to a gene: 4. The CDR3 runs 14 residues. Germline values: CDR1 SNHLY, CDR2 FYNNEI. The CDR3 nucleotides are TGTGCCAGCAGGCGGGAGAGAGACACCGGGGAGCTGTTTTTT. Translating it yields CASRRERDTGELFF.

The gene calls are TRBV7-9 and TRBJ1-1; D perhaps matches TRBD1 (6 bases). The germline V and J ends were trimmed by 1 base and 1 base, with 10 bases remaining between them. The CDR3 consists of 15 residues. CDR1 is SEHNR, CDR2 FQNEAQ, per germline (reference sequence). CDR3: CASSLVGGQNTEAFF. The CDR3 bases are TGTGCCAGCAGCTTAGTCGGGGGGCAGAACACTGAAGCTTTCTTT.

The CDR3 is CASSPQGGNTEAFF. Written as DNA, the CDR3 is TGTGCCAGCAGCCCCCAGGGGGGGAACACTGAAGCTTTCTTT. V and J are TRBV7-2 and TRBJ1-1; TRBD1 matches 7 bases. V lost 5 bases, J lost 1 base, and 4 bases stayed unmatched. The CDR3 totals 14 residues. Per germline, CDR1 SGHTA and CDR2 FQGNSA.

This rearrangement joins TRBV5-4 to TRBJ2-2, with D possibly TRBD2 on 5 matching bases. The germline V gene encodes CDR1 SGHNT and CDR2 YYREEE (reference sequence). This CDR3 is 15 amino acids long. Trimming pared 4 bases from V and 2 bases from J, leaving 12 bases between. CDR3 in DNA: TGTGCCAGCAGCCTGGTGGAGGTAAACACCGGGGAGCTGTTTTTT. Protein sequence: CASSLVEVNTGELFF.

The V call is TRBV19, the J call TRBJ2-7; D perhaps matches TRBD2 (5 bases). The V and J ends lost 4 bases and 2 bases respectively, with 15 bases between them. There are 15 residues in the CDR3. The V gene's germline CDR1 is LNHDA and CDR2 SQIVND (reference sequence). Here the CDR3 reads CASSTPGIGAYEQYF. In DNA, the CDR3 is TGTGCCAGTAGTACCCCGGGGATTGGGGCCTACGAGCAGTACTTC.

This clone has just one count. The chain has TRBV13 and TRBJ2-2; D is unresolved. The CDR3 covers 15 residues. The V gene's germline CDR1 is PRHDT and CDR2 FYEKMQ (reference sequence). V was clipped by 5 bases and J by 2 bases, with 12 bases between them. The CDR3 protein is CASSAGRYNTGELFF. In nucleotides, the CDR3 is TGTGCCAGCAGCGCCGGAAGATACAACACCGGGGAGCTGTTTTTT.